Listed below are T cell receptor beta chains from one sample, sequenced in a study of shared clonotypes between healthy human individuals. Produced via immunoSEQ multiplex PCR; TCRdb's table is partial and in-frame only. In the table there are 950,000 to 1,100,000 clones, under 80% of which are singletons. Sample: memory CD4+ T cells sorted from blood. These receptors all stem from a man aged 18 to 29 in good health. CDR3s include the opening cysteine and the closing phenylalanine or tryptophan. The D gene is left open where the match is weak. Not all rows give a size; the values are once, few, many and, for expanded clones, a class.

size,J,V,D,DNA,CDR3
few,TRBJ1-1,TRBV20-1,-,TGCAGTGCTACCCGAATCACTGAAGCTTTCTTT,CSATRITEAFF
-,TRBJ2-7,TRBV5-1,-,TGCGCCAGCAGCTTAGATATCGGGTGGAGCTACGAGCAGTACTTC,CASSLDIGWSYEQYF
-,TRBJ2-3,TRBV7-2,TRBD2,TGTGCCAGCAGCTTCGGCGGGAGTGTGGCAGATACGCAGTATTTT,CASSFGGSVADTQYF
-,TRBJ2-5,TRBV7-2,TRBD2,TGTGCCAGCAGCTCGCTAGCGGGAGGAGAGACCCAGTACTTC,CASSSLAGGETQYF
-,TRBJ2-4,TRBV7-2,TRBD2,TGTGCCAGCAGCTTAGTAGATAGCGGGAGGGCCGGGTCCAAAAACATTCAGTACTTC,CASSLVDSGRAGSKNIQYF
-,TRBJ2-7,TRBV11-2,-,TGTGCCAGCAGCCCCCAGGTCGCAGCCTCCTACGAGCAGTACTTC,CASSPQVAASYEQYF
-,TRBJ1-3,TRBV11-2,-,TGTGCCAGCAGCTTAGATTTGAGGGACACCGGGCGAAACACCATATATTTT,CASSLDLRDTGRNTIYF
-,TRBJ2-7,TRBV19,TRBD2,TGTGCCAGTAGTATAGAGGCTAGCGGGGGCTACGAGCAGTACTTC,CASSIEASGGYEQYF
-,TRBJ2-5,TRBV19,-,TGTGCCAGTAGTAGCCGGGACGGGTCGGGCGAGACCCAGTACTTC,CASSSRDGSGETQYF
-,TRBJ2-5,TRBV20-1,-,TGCAGTGGGATCCAAGAGACCCAGTACTTC,CSGIQETQYF
-,TRBJ2-5,TRBV19,TRBD2,TGTGCCAGTAGTGGACTAGCGCAAGAGACCCAGTACTTC,CASSGLAQETQYF
-,TRBJ1-3,TRBV11-2,-,TGTGCCAGCAGCTTAGACAATGGAAACACCATATATTTT,CASSLDNGNTIYF
-,TRBJ2-7,TRBV4-3,TRBD2,TGCGCCAGCAGCCAAGATCGAGCGGGACTCTACGAGCAGTACTTC,CASSQDRAGLYEQYF
few,TRBJ1-1,TRBV15,-,TGTGCCACCAGCAGAGATAAACACGGGGGGACTGAAGCTTTCTTT,CATSRDKHGGTEAFF
-,TRBJ2-5,TRBV30,TRBD2,TGTGCCTGGACTACGGGAGGGGAAACCCAGTACTTC,CAWTTGGETQYF